These 3 T cell receptor beta chains originate from one sample sequenced in a study of cytomegalovirus exposure and HLA in healthy donors (dated by TCRdb to about 2017). The method was the immunoSEQ multiplex PCR assay. For the multiplex PCR, a mixture combining 60 forward primers for TCR Vbeta segments and 13 reverse primers for TCR Jbeta segments was used. What TCRdb holds here is the immuneACCESS table cut down to in-frame rearrangements. Part of the clones is not present; checked against another copy, under half of the missing clones reflect an unresolved V gene, and the others are unexplained. This sample lists hundreds of thousands of clones; less than 85% were detected once. The ten largest clones capture over 0.55% of the sample. Sequenced: PBMCs. The receptors derive from a young man in good health and CMV-seronegative.

CDR3 sequence (DNA): TGTGCCAGCAGCTTAGATGGTATAGGGGTGTTTCCGACCCAGTACTTC. It encodes CASSLDGIGVFPTQYF. The V and J genes are TRBV7-9 and TRBJ2-5, with D maybe TRBD1 (5 bases). Germline values: CDR1 SEHNR, CDR2 FQNEAQ (reference sequence). This CDR3 contains 16 residues. Trimming took 1 base from V and 7 from J, leaving 19 bases between them. The entire variable domain, with the rest obtained from reference TRBV7-9 and TRBJ2-5, is as follows: DTGVSQNPRHKITKRGQNVTFRCDPISEHNRLYWYRQTLGQGPEFLTYFQNEAQLEKSRLLSDRFSAERPKGSFSTLEIQRTEQGDSAMYLCASSLDGIGVFPTQYFGPGTRLLVL.

The chain combines TRBV6-1 with TRBJ1-1; D gene ambiguous. The germline V gene has CDR1 MNHNS and CDR2 SASEGT. The CDR3 is 13 residues long. With 2 bases removed from V and 5 bases from J, the gap between germline ends came to 9 bases. The CDR3: CASSERRETEAFF. For the CDR3, the DNA is TGTGCCAGCAGTGAACGGAGAGAGACTGAAGCTTTCTTT.

The chain is built from TRBV6-5 and TRBJ1-2; TRBD1 matches 8 bases. Germline V gives CDR1 MNHEY, CDR2 SVGAGI. The CDR3 is made up of 13 amino acids. Trimming at V came to 2 bases and at J to 6 bases, leaving 2 bases not matched to a gene. For the CDR3, the DNA is TGTGCCAGCAGTTACCGGACAGGGAATGGCTACACCTTC. This gives the protein CASSYRTGNGYTF.